These 23 T cell receptor beta chains were all obtained from the same sample, sequenced in a study of OX40 agonist ivuxolimab in advanced cancers. Using immunoSEQ multiplex PCR, the repertoire was profiled, and TCRdb retains in-frame clones only, with some absent. The table shows about 76,000 clones, with roughly 85% occurring only once. This specimen was CD4+ or CD8+ T cells sorted from blood, taken in a trial of the OX40 agonist ivuxolimab. Receptors originate from an adult with an advanced solid tumor such as melanoma, head and neck, liver or kidney cancer.

The chain combines TRBV6-6 with TRBJ2-2; TRBD1 matches at 9 bases. V shed 7 bases and J 4 bases; nucleotides not matched to a gene: 1. CDR1 and CDR2 from the germline V gene are MNHNY and SVGAGI (reference sequence). The CDR3 length is 13 residues. CDR3 bases: TGTGCCAGCACGACAGGGGGCACCGGGGAGCTGTTTTTT. It specifies CASTTGGTGELFF.

This clone was detected only once. The rearrangement uses TRBV6-5 and TRBJ1-2; a possible D gene is TRBD1 (5 bases). CDR1 and CDR2 (germline): MNHEY, SVGAGI. The CDR3 sequence is 11 residues long. The V end lost 6 bases, the J end lost 5 bases, and 7 bases lay between the germline ends. The CDR3 is CASRGPYGYTF. The CDR3 nucleotides are TGTGCCAGCAGGGGACCTTATGGCTACACCTTC.

V and J are TRBV19 and TRBJ2-1, with 9 bases fitting TRBD2. The CDR3 spans 21 residues. Germline CDR1 is LNHDA and CDR2 is SQIVND (reference sequence). V gave up 5 bases and J gave up 0 bases; unmatched junction bases: 20. The CDR3 region is CASSPRGQHGAGGPSYNEQFF. The CDR3 DNA reads TGTGCCAGTAGTCCGAGAGGACAACACGGGGCGGGAGGGCCCTCCTACAATGAGCAGTTCTTC.

The chain uses TRBV18 and TRBJ1-5, with unresolved D. Germline V gene data show CDR1 as KGHSH and CDR2 as LQKENI. The CDR3 consists of 15 residues. V dropped 1 base and J dropped 4 bases, with 11 bases sitting between them. As DNA, the CDR3 is TGTGCCAGCTCACCACAAACAGTCGATAATCAGCCCCAGCATTTT. Translation gives CASSPQTVDNQPQHF.

The J gene is TRBJ2-2, the V gene TRBV27; tentatively, D is TRBD2 (5 bases). The CDR3 loop spans 15 amino acids. V was shortened by 3 bases and J by 0 bases, with 8 bases between the two germline ends. Germline V gene sequence: CDR1 MNHEY, CDR2 SMNVEV (reference sequence). The CDR3 loop is CASSFQRTNTGELFF. As DNA, the CDR3 is TGTGCCAGCAGTTTCCAGCGGACGAACACCGGGGAGCTGTTTTTT.

The V call is TRBV7-2, the J call TRBJ1-1; no clear D gene. CDR1 and CDR2 (germline): SGHTA, FQGNSA. Trimming removed 0 bases from V and 1 base from J, with 9 bases in between. The CDR3 covers 15 residues. CDR3 sequence reads: CASSLALTANTEAFF. The CDR3 nucleotides read TGTGCCAGCAGCTTAGCCCTGACGGCGAACACTGAAGCTTTCTTT.

The chain joins TRBV7-2 to TRBJ2-1, with 8 nucleotides matching TRBD2. This CDR3 comprises 15 residues. Germline CDR1 and CDR2: SGHTA and FQGNSA. The ends lost 8 bases at V and 6 bases at J; junction bases unmatched: 12. The CDR3 is CASCPGLGYINEQFF. As DNA, the CDR3 is TGTGCCAGCTGTCCGGGACTAGGATATATCAATGAGCAGTTCTTC. The entire variable domain, with the rest obtained from reference TRBV7-2 and TRBJ2-1, is as follows: GAGVSQSPSNKVTEKGKDVELRCDPISGHTALYWYRQSLGQGLEFLIYFQGNSAPDKSGLPSDRFSAERTGGSVSTLTIQRTQQEDSAVYLCASCPGLGYINEQFFGPGTRLTVL.

The chain combines TRBV5-1 with TRBJ2-2, with TRBD1 identical over 9 bases. Trimming removed 4 bases from V and 4 bases from J; junction bases left unmatched: 8. This CDR3 spans 16 amino acids. Looked up from germline, CDR1 is SGHRS and CDR2 is YFSETQ. The CDR3 reads CASSPRTGDSTGELFF. The CDR3 region has the DNA TGCGCCAGCAGCCCGCGGACAGGGGATAGCACCGGGGAGCTGTTTTTT.

The J gene is TRBJ2-7, the V gene TRBV14, with 9 positions matching TRBD1. Per the germline V gene, CDR1 is SGHDN and CDR2 is FVKESK. The CDR3 is 19 amino acids. Trimming cost V 0 bases and J 0 bases; bases outside gene matches: 12. CDR3 sequence: CASSQDGTGLFPSSYEQYF. CDR3 DNA: TGTGCCAGCAGCCAAGACGGGACAGGGTTGTTTCCATCCTCCTACGAGCAGTACTTC.

This clone came up a few times. The V gene is TRBV7-3, the J gene TRBJ2-3; 8 bases align to TRBD2. The CDR3 has 16 residues. Trimming cost V 2 bases and J 9 bases; bases outside gene matches: 13. Germline V gene data show CDR1 as SGHTA and CDR2 as FQGTGA. The CDR3 region has the DNA TGTGCCAGCAGCTTAGGTCCGGGAGGGGGACCTGTAACGCAGTATTTT. Encoded protein: CASSLGPGGGPVTQYF.

The genes are TRBV10-3 and TRBJ2-1; D is unresolved. Germline CDR1 reads ENHRY; CDR2 reads SYGVKD. Trimming took 4 bases from V and 4 from J, leaving 11 bases between them. The length of the CDR3 is 14 residues. For the CDR3, the DNA is TGTGCCATCAGTGGTAAGGGTTTGTACAATGAGCAGTTCTTC. Its translation: CAISGKGLYNEQFF.

The chain carries TRBV7-8 and TRBJ1-1, with 8 bases lining up with TRBD1. There are 16 residues in the CDR3. Looked up from germline, CDR1 is SGHVS and CDR2 is FQNEAQ. V shed 5 bases, J shed 1 base, and the junction held 9 bases outside the gene matches. CDR3 in DNA: TGTGCCAGCAGCAAAGACCGCACAGGGGGGAACACTGAAGCTTTCTTT. Its protein is CASSKDRTGGNTEAFF.

The rearrangement uses TRBV5-1 and TRBJ2-4; tentatively, D is TRBD1 or TRBD2 (6 bases each). Trimming removed 0 bases at V and 2 bases at J, with 12 bases between. The CDR3 is 16 amino acids. In germline, CDR1 is SGHRS, CDR2 YFSETQ. The CDR3 loop reads CASSLGGAPTKNIQYF. The DNA for the CDR3 is TGCGCCAGCAGCTTGGGGGGGGCGCCGACCAAAAACATTCAGTACTTC.

The gene calls are TRBV15 and TRBJ1-5; 10 bases fit TRBD1. Germline loops: CDR1 LNHNV, CDR2 YYDKDF (reference sequence). Trimming cost V 2 bases and J 1 base; bases outside gene matches: 5. This CDR3 comprises 17 residues. The CDR3: CATSRKRDRGSNQPQHF. The CDR3 coding sequence is TGTGCCACCAGCAGAAAACGGGACAGGGGAAGCAATCAGCCCCAGCATTTT.

This clone was counted at least ten times. This specimen includes other DNA sequences encoding the same CDR3. V is TRBV9 and J is TRBJ2-1; TRBD2 is a possible D gene (5 bases). With 0 bases removed from V and 0 bases from J, the gap between germline ends came to 7 bases. The germline CDR1 and CDR2 sequences are SGDLS and YYNGEE. The CDR3 length is 15 residues. CDR3 nucleotide sequence: TGTGCCAGCAGCGTAGTGGGGAGCTCCTACAATGAGCAGTTCTTC. Amino acids: CASSVVGSSYNEQFF. The full variable domain, its missing parts supplied by reference TRBV9 and TRBJ2-1, is DSGVTQTPKHLITATGQRVTLRCSPRSGDLSVYWYQQSLDQGLQFLIQYYNGEERAKGNILERFSAQQFPDLHSELNLSSLELGDSALYFCASSVVGSSYNEQFFGPGTRLTVL.

The chain has TRBV4-3 and TRBJ2-1; the match to TRBD2 covers 13 bases. The CDR3 spans 20 residues. Germline V gene sequence: CDR1 LGHNA, CDR2 YSLEER. The V and J ends lost 4 bases and 4 bases, in that order; junction bases with no gene match: 16. This CDR3 is CASSPRESGTSGIWYNEQFF. DNA for the CDR3: TGCGCCAGCAGCCCCCGGGAGTCCGGGACTAGCGGGATTTGGTACAATGAGCAGTTCTTC.

The chain combines TRBV9 with TRBJ2-2; D possibly corresponds to TRBD2 (5 bases). Trimming pared 5 bases from V and 2 bases from J, leaving 10 bases between. The CDR3 spans 14 residues. Germline V CDR1 and CDR2: SGDLS, YYNGEE. CDR3 region: CASRRAGNTGELFF. The CDR3 DNA sequence: TGTGCCAGCAGGAGGGCAGGTAACACCGGGGAGCTGTTTTTT.

Turning to this clone: Germline is not matched at one junction end, which may reflect a read error. The chain couples TRBV7-7 to TRBJ2-3; D is unclear. The CDR3 extends over 14 amino acids. Germline CDR1 reads SSHAT; CDR2 reads FNYEAQ (reference sequence). CDR3 in amino acids: CASSLGGRTDTQYF. In DNA, the CDR3 is TGTGCTAGCAGCTTGGGCGGCCGCACAGATACGCAGTATTTT.

The genes are TRBV11-2 and TRBJ2-3; perhaps TRBD2 as D (7 bases). CDR3 size: 18 residues. Trimming stripped 1 base from V and 0 bases from J, with 17 bases between. The germline V gene has CDR1 SGHAT and CDR2 FQNNGV. Here the CDR3 DNA reads TGTGCCAGCAGCTTAGGTTTACGGGGGGCAAAAAGCACAGATACGCAGTATTTT. It translates to CASSLGLRGAKSTDTQYF.

This clone showed up just a few times. Here the CDR3 reads CASSLTLQGEAFF. In DNA form, the CDR3 reads TGTGCCAGCAGCTTAACTTTGCAGGGAGAAGCTTTCTTT. The chain couples TRBV7-3 to TRBJ1-1; tentatively, D is TRBD1 (5 bases). The germline V gene has CDR1 SGHTA and CDR2 FQGTGA. Trimming pared 0 bases from V and 8 bases from J, leaving 10 bases between. The CDR3 has 13 residues.

The rearrangement uses TRBV27 and TRBJ1-2, with D perhaps TRBD1 (6 bases). The V and J ends lost 2 bases and 6 bases respectively, with 13 bases between them. The CDR3 is made up of 14 amino acids. Germline CDR1 MNHEY, CDR2 SMNVEV (reference sequence). CDR3 DNA sequence: TGTGCCAGCAGTTTAAGGGGGGGTCTTCATGGCTACACCTTC. Translation: CASSLRGGLHGYTF.

V is TRBV7-3 and J is TRBJ1-1, with D possibly being TRBD1 (5 bases). CDR1 is SGHTA and CDR2 is FQGTGA in the germline V gene. V lost 5 bases, J lost 1 base, and 11 bases lay in between. This CDR3 is 14 amino acids long. CDR3 in amino acids: CASSRGGANTEAFF. The DNA for the CDR3 is TGTGCCAGCAGCCGCGGAGGGGCGAACACTGAAGCTTTCTTT.

The genes are TRBV29-1 and TRBJ2-3; TRBD2 matches at 9 bases. The CDR3 spans 12 residues. J was trimmed by 8 bases and V by 3 bases; bases with no gene match: 3. Per the germline V gene, CDR1 is SQVTM and CDR2 is ANQGSEA. The DNA for the CDR3 is TGCAGCGTTGATAGTAGCGGGAGTACGCAGTATTTT. Encoded protein: CSVDSSGSTQYF.